The present T cell receptor (beta chain) was sequenced within a study of shared clonotypes between healthy human individuals. Using immunoSEQ multiplex PCR, the repertoire was profiled, and TCRdb retains in-frame clones only, with some absent. The sample yields millions of clones, just over 90% seen once. The donors were all Caucasian adults (living in Nashville, Tennessee). Germline CDR1 SGHVS, CDR2 FNYEAQ. V lost 5 bases and J lost 7, with 15 bases in between. The CDR3 loop spans 15 amino acids. The clonotype originates from a man aged 18 to 29 in good health. This chain connects TRBV7-6 to TRBJ1-6; D may be TRBD1 (5 bases). Sequenced input: naive CD4+ T cells sorted from blood. Documented subset: CD45RA+ positively selected. The CDR3 DNA follows: TGTGCCAGCAGCCCCGGGACTCCGGGGAATTCACCCCTCCACTTT. This translates into CASSPGTPGNSPLHF.